This T cell receptor (beta chain) was sequenced during a study of OX40 agonist ivuxolimab in advanced cancers. As for the study in general: Each dose-escalation patient presented with hepatocellular carcinoma, melanoma, renal cell or head and neck cancer. Study-level findings and limits: At 0.1 to 3.0 mg/kg and by week 6, CD4+ and CD8+ T cells in the blood had expanded clonally.

A word on this clone: Antigen specificity is unknown.

The protocol was immunoSEQ multiplex PCR, while the TCRdb copy is restricted to in-frame clones and leaves out a portion. The repertoire holds 35,000 to 40,000 clones, nearly 90% seen once, with 35% to 45% in the top ten. CDR3 length: 15 amino acids. Unmatched junction bases numbered 8, after V lost 5 bases and J lost 5 bases. The V gene's germline CDR1 is SNHLY and CDR2 FYNNEI. This specimen was CD4+ or CD8+ T cells sorted from blood, taken in a trial of the OX40 agonist ivuxolimab. The J gene is TRBJ2-3, the V gene TRBV2, with TRBD1 matching 9 bases. This sequence originates from an adult with an advanced solid tumor such as melanoma, head and neck, liver or kidney cancer. In nucleotides, the CDR3 is TGTGCCAGCAGTACAGGGGGCCGGTTCGAAGATACGCAGTATTTT. Its translation is CASSTGGRFEDTQYF.